This record concerns one TCR beta chain sequence. Its antigen is unknown. No qualities accompany the bases; no much larger clone lies one base away. The sample comes from a study of blood T cell repertoires in COVID-19 (dated by TCRdb to the early 2020s). Study-wide context: Collaborator samples came from the United States, Italy and Spain and covered acute and convalescent phases of COVID-19. The material from the prospective study consisted of cDNA or gDNA derived from T cells, B-cell-depleted T cells, or PBMCs. The dataset comprised deeply sampled blood TCRbeta repertoires from subjects exposed to, actively infected with, or recovered from COVID-19. The repertoires were made available in a free public database intended to serve as a resource for research on the immune response to SARS-CoV-2. The samples were drawn from two sources: the first 160 participants of the ongoing ImmuneRACE study, and 950 to 1,500 subjects contributed by 6 global collaborators. A de-identified subject ID, COVID-19 status, age in years and sex were almost always included in the sample metadata. Where available, HLA class I and class II types were taken from metadata supplied by the sample provider and were not determined by assay-based typing.

What the authors observed across the whole study: The quantity of clinical and demographic metadata differed by source and by participant and was supplied without curation.

Whole blood was collected in K2EDTA tubes by collaborating institutions according to the institutions' own protocols. For TCRbeta analysis, collaborators shipped samples in one of three forms: frozen whole blood, isolated PBMCs, or DNA extracted from either of those sample types. TCRbeta CDR3 regions were amplified from genomic DNA by means of the immunoSEQ Assay, a bias-controlled multiplex PCR. As for the original processing: Within the assay, amplification of reference gene primers was used to estimate how many nucleated cells each sample contained. Sequence reads were collapsed and filtered to measure the absolute abundance of every unique TCRbeta CDR3 rearrangement. Productive Simpson clonality was computed per sample as the square root of Simpson's diversity index over productive rearrangements. The clones in this table, taken by TCRdb from immuneACCESS, are in-frame only. Not every clone is retained; where verified, under half of the shortfall comes from an unresolved V gene, and the cause of the rest is unknown. V and J calls and clone size follow that table, whereas D and trimming were derived from the DNA. The sample records under 150,000 clones, about 79% of which are singletons. The ten largest make up more than 3.5% of the sample.

The trim is 4 bases for V and 2 bases for J, with a gap of 9 bases between the germline ends. From cysteine to phenylalanine, the CDR3 is 14 amino acids long. The entry retains the CDR3 DNA only, 42 bases that are in frame from base 1. CDR1 MNHNY and CDR2 SVGAGI were looked up in the germline V gene (reference sequence). This receptor chain uses TRBV6-6 and TRBJ1-5; TRBD1 could be the D gene, as 6 bases match. Sequencing was carried out using peripheral blood. The sequence was obtained from a woman older than 75 with active or convalescent COVID-19. The CDR3 has the sequence CASSLTGRNQPQHF. In nucleotide form, the sequence is TGTGCCAGCAGTTTGACAGGACGCAATCAGCCCCAGCATTTT.